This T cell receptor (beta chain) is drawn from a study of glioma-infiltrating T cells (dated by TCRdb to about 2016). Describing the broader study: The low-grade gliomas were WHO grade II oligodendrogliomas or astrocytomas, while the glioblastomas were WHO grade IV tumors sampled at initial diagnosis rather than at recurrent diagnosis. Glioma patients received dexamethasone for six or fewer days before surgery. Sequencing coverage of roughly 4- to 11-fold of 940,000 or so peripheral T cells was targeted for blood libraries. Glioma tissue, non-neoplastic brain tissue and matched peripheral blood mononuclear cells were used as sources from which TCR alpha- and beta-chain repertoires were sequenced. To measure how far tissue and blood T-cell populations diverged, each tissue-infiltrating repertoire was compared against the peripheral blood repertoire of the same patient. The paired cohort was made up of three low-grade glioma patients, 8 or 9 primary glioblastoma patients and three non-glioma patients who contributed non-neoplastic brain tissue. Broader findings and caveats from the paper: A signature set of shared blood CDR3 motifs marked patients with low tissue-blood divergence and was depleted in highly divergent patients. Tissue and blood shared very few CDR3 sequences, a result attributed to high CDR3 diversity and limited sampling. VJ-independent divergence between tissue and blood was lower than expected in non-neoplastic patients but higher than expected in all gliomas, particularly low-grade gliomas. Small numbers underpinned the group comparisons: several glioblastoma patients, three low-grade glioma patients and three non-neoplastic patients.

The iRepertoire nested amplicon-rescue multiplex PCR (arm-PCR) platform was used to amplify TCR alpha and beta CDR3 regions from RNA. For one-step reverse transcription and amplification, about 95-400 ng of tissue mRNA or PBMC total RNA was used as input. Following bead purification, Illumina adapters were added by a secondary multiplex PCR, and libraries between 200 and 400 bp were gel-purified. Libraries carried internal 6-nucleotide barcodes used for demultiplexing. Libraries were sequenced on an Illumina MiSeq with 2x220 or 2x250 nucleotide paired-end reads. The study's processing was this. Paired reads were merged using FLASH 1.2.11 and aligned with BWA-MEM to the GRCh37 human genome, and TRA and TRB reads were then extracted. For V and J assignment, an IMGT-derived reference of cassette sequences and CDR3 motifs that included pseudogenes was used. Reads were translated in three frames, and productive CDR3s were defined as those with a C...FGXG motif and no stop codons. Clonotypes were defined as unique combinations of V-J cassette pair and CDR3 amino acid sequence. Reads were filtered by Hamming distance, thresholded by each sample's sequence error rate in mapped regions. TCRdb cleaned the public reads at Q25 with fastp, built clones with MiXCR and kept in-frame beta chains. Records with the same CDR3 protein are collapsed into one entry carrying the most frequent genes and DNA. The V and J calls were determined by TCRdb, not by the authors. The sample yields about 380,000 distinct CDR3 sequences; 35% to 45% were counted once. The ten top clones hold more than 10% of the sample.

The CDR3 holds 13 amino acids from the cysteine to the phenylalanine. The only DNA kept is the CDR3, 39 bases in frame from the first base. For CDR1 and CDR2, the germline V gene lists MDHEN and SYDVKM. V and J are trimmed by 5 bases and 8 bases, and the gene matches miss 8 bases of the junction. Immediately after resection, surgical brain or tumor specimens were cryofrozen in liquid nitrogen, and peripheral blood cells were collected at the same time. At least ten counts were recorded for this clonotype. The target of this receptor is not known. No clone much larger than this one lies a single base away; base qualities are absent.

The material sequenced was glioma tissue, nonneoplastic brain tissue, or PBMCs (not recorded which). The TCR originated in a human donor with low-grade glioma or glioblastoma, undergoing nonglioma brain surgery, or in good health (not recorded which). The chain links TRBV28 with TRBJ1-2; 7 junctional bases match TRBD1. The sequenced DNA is TGTGCCAGCAGTAGACGACAGGGAGGCGGCTACACCTTC. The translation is CASSRRQGGGYTF.